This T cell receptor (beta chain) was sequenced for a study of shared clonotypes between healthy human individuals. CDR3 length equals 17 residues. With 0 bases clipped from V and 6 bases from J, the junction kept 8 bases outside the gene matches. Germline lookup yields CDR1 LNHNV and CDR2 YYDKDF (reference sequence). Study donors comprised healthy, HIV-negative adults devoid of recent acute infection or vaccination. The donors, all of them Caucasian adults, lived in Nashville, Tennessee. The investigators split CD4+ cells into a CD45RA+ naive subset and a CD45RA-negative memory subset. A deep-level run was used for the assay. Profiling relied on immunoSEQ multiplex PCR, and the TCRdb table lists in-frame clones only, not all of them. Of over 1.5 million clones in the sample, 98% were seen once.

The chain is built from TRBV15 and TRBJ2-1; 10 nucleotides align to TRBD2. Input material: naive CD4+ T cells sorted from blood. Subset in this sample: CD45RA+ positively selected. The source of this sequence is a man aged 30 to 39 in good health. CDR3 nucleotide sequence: TGTGCCACCAGCAGAGATGGAAGCGGGAGGGCCCGCAATGAGCAGTTCTTC. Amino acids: CATSRDGSGRARNEQFF.